The clone carrying this T cell receptor beta chain was found once. This entry comes from a study of blood T cell repertoires in COVID-19. The repertoire was sequenced with immunoSEQ multiplex PCR; TCRdb's copy has only in-frame clones and lacks some. The data contain 200,000 to 250,000 clones, roughly 85% of them singletons. CDR1 and CDR2 from the germline V gene are MGHDK and SYGVNS. Trimming stripped 6 bases from V and 5 bases from J, with 19 bases between. CDR3 length equals 15 residues. V is TRBV25-1 and J is TRBJ1-1; D is perhaps TRBD1 (5 bases). This TCR came from a man between 40 and 49 years old with acute or convalescent COVID-19. The sample taken for sequencing was peripheral blood. CDR3 residues: CASRPGGTTGTEAFF. The CDR3 DNA reads as TGTGCCAGCAGACCCGGAGGGACGACGGGTACTGAAGCTTTCTTT.